Only a few counts were recorded for the clone carrying this TCR beta chain. These data are taken from a study of T cells in Graves' hyperthyroidism and ophthalmopathy. The ends were cut back, 7 bases at V and 0 bases at J, with 4 bases in the middle. The CDR3 covers 12 residues. Germline lookup yields CDR1 SNHLY and CDR2 FYNNEI. Authors of the study amplified TCR beta CDR3 regions from RNA transcripts. In the first-round RT-PCR of the TCR CDR3, the HTBI primer set was used. Each CDR3 protein is one row after TCRdb ran MiXCR on the multiplex PCR reads. Here the sample spans under 400,000 distinct CDR3 sequences, 14% being singletons. Hyperthyroidism had been newly diagnosed in patients aged 18 to 65, and its duration was under 2 months.

V usage is TRBV2 and J usage is TRBJ1-5; D not resolved. The sequence derives from a woman aged 60-70 years with Graves' hyperthyroidism. Sequenced material: blood. The CDR3 loop reads CASTDSNQPQHF. Here the CDR3 DNA reads TGTGCCAGCACTGATAGCAATCAGCCCCAGCATTTT.